Listed below are T cell receptor beta chains from one sample, sequenced in a study of CD8 T cells in ankylosing spondylitis. TCRdb used MiXCR to reprocess the 5' RACE reads, holding one entry per CDR3 protein. The table records hundreds of thousands of distinct CDR3 sequences, 20% to 30% of them present only once. The sequencing input was blood, either unsorted or a sorted T cell fraction (not recorded which). These receptors were taken from a male donor with ankylosing spondylitis or in good health (not recorded which). Each CDR3 is given with its conserved first and last residue. The D gene is left open where the match is weak. Clone size is given for some rows only: seen once, a few or many times, or a class if the clone is expanded.

v_gene,abundance,d_gene,j_gene,CDR3nt,CDR3aa
TRBV7-6,NA,NA,TRBJ2-2,TGTGCCAGCAGCTTACCCCAGGGGAGCGACACCGGGGAGCTGTTTTTT,CASSLPQGSDTGELFF
TRBV27,few,NA,TRBJ1-1,TGTGCCAGCAGTTTATCGAGGGGCGCCGGAACTGAAGCTTTCTTT,CASSLSRGAGTEAFF
TRBV5-1,few,NA,TRBJ1-3,TGCGCCAGCAGCTTGGAGGGGCTTGGAAACACCATATATTTT,CASSLEGLGNTIYF
TRBV7-2,NA,TRBD1,TRBJ1-5,TGTGCCAGCAGCCCCCCGGGACAGGTCAATCAGCCCCAGCATTTT,CASSPPGQVNQPQHF
TRBV5-6,many,TRBD1,TRBJ2-5,TGTGCCAGCAGCCTTAATCCCGGGACAGGGGGCCAAGAGACCCAGTACTTC,CASSLNPGTGGQETQYF
TRBV3-1,once,NA,TRBJ2-2,TGTGCCTGCAGCCCCTCGGGATCCTCCACCGGGGAGCTGTTTTTT,CACSPSGSSTGELFF
TRBV7-2,NA,NA,TRBJ2-7,TGTGCCAGCAGCCCTTGGGAGAGGGCCGAGCAGTACTTC,CASSPWERAEQYF
TRBV29-1,NA,TRBD1,TRBJ1-1,TGCAGCGTCGGAGACAGGGGGTTGGGCACTGAAGCTTTCTTT,CSVGDRGLGTEAFF
TRBV20-1,NA,TRBD1,TRBJ2-1,TGCAGTGCTATAAGGACAGGGGTTTCCTACAATGAGCAGTTCTTC,CSAIRTGVSYNEQFF
TRBV29-1,many,NA,TRBJ2-1,TGCAGCGTCCGACAGAAGAATGAGCAGTTCTTC,CSVRQKNEQFF
TRBV7-8,many,NA,TRBJ2-2,TGTGCCAGCAGCTTAGCGCCGATTCGACAGAACGGGGAGCTGTTTTTT,CASSLAPIRQNGELFF
TRBV9,many,NA,TRBJ2-2,TGTGCCAGCAGCGTTAGTAGCGGGAACACCGGGGAGCTGTTTTTT,CASSVSSGNTGELFF
TRBV20-1,many,TRBD2,TRBJ2-1,TGCAGTGCTACTAGCGGGAGGGTTCCGTTCTTC,CSATSGRVPFF
TRBV12-3/TRBV12-4,few,TRBD2,TRBJ2-7,TGTGCCAGCAGTTTAGCGGGAGGGGTGTACGAGCAGTACTTC,CASSLAGGVYEQYF
TRBV5-1,many,NA,TRBJ2-3,TGCGCCAGCAGCGGACTCGTGGGGAAAGATACGCAGTATTTT,CASSGLVGKDTQYF
TRBV20-1,NA,TRBD2,TRBJ2-1,TGCAGTGCTAGAGAGGTAGCGGGATTGACCTACAATGAGCAGTTCTTC,CSAREVAGLTYNEQFF
TRBV18,many,NA,TRBJ2-5,TGTGCCAGCTCACCACCGGTTCAAGAGACCCAGTACTTC,CASSPPVQETQYF
TRBV20-1,NA,NA,TRBJ2-7,TGCAGTGCTCCATTACTAGGACACCGTGAGCAGTACTTC,CSAPLLGHREQYF
TRBV12-3/TRBV12-4,many,NA,TRBJ1-2,TGTGCCAGCAGCCCGCGTGGCGGCGCGAGGCGCACCTTC,CASSPRGGARRTF
TRBV6-1,NA,TRBD2,TRBJ2-1,TGTGCCAGCAGTGAATGGAGTAGCGGGAGGGACAATGAGCAGTTCTTC,CASSEWSSGRDNEQFF
TRBV4-2,many,NA,TRBJ1-3,TGTGCCAGCAGCCCTTCCGACAGGGGAAACACCATATATTTT,CASSPSDRGNTIYF
TRBV20-1,few,TRBD2,TRBJ2-3,TGCAGTGCCGGGCGGGCTAGCGGAAGTTCCACAGATACGCAGTATTTT,CSAGRASGSSTDTQYF
TRBV20-1,NA,NA,TRBJ2-5,TGCAGTGCCCAGGCGGCGGGTGTAGAGACCCAGTACTTC,CSAQAAGVETQYF
TRBV5-1,NA,NA,TRBJ2-1,TGCGCCAGCAGCTCTACACAGGGCTACAATGAGCAGTTCTTC,CASSSTQGYNEQFF
TRBV2,few,TRBD2,TRBJ2-7,TGTACCTTCATCTTCGCTAGCGGGAGTAGTACGCTATTTTCTGAGCAGTACTTC,CTFIFASGSSTLFSEQYF
TRBV20-1,few,NA,TRBJ2-7,TGCAGTGCTAGATTGGGGTCGACCTACGAGCAGTACTTC,CSARLGSTYEQYF
TRBV6-1,few,TRBD1,TRBJ2-3,TGTGCCAGCACCGGGGACAGACGAGTGGATACGCAGTATTTT,CASTGDRRVDTQYF
TRBV3-1,NA,NA,TRBJ2-2,TGTGCCAGCAGCCACCGAGGGTACGGGCACGGGGAGCTGTTTTTT,CASSHRGYGHGELFF
TRBV7-3,many,NA,TRBJ1-2,TGTGCCAGCAGTCCGACTCGGGGGGACTATGGCTACACCTTC,CASSPTRGDYGYTF
TRBV20-1,few,NA,TRBJ2-1,TGCAGTGCTATCCCGAGACAGCTCTCCTACAATGAGCAGTTCTTC,CSAIPRQLSYNEQFF
TRBV20-1,few,NA,TRBJ1-5,TGCAGTGCTAGAGATCGGTCTAGCAATCAGCCCCAGCATTTT,CSARDRSSNQPQHF
TRBV5-1,NA,TRBD1,TRBJ2-2,TGCGCCAGCAGCCGGGGTGACAGGGCACACACCGGGGAGCTGTTTTTT,CASSRGDRAHTGELFF
TRBV5-1,NA,NA,TRBJ1-2,TGCGCCAGCAGCTCGACGACATATAACTATGGCTACACCTTC,CASSSTTYNYGYTF
TRBV29-1,NA,NA,TRBJ1-1,TGCAGCGTGGCGGGTAATTGGGGCACTGAAGCTTTCTTT,CSVAGNWGTEAFF
TRBV25-1,few,TRBD2,TRBJ2-3,TGTGCCAGCAGTGAACGGGGCGGGAGGACCACAGATACGCAGTATTTT,CASSERGGRTTDTQYF
TRBV6-5,few,TRBD2,TRBJ2-1,TGTGCCAGCAGTTTCGGTGGGCTAGCGGGAATCGAGCAGTTCTTC,CASSFGGLAGIEQFF
TRBV4-3,many,NA,TRBJ2-6,TGCGCCAGCAGCCAGGGGGGGGCAGTCTCTGGGGCCAACGTCCTGACTTTC,CASSQGGAVSGANVLTF
TRBV29-1,few,TRBD1,TRBJ1-2,TGCAGCGTCCGTCTAGGGACAGCTACTGTTGATGGCTACACCTTC,CSVRLGTATVDGYTF
TRBV12-3/TRBV12-4,many,TRBD2,TRBJ2-4,TGTGCCAGCAGTCGTAGCGGGGAAGGGAACATTCAGTACTTC,CASSRSGEGNIQYF
TRBV7-2,NA,NA,TRBJ2-1,TGTGCCAGCAGCTTAGGGAGCCCCACCTACAATGAGCAGTTCTTC,CASSLGSPTYNEQFF
TRBV28,many,NA,TRBJ1-1,TGTGCCAGCAGTTTACCGGGTGGGGCAGGGAACACTGAAGCTTTCTTT,CASSLPGGAGNTEAFF
TRBV5-5,NA,TRBD1,TRBJ2-7,TGTGCCAGCAGCCCGGCCGGGACAGGGGCGCCTCGGGAGCAGTACTTC,CASSPAGTGAPREQYF
TRBV20-1,NA,NA,TRBJ2-5,TGCAGTGCTAACGGCCTGAATCAAGAGACCCAGTACTTC,CSANGLNQETQYF
TRBV12-3/TRBV12-4,few,NA,TRBJ2-7,TGTGCCAGCAGTTTATCCGCCGGCGAGCAGTACTTC,CASSLSAGEQYF
TRBV15,NA,TRBD1,TRBJ2-1,TGTGCCACCAGCGGAGCCGGGACAGGGGCTCGCAGTGAGCAGTTCTTC,CATSGAGTGARSEQFF
TRBV5-1,many,TRBD2,TRBJ2-2,TGCGCCAGCAGTCTGGGACTAGCGAGCCCGTCGAACACCGGGGAGCTGTTTTTT,CASSLGLASPSNTGELFF
TRBV9,few,NA,TRBJ2-1,TGTGCCAGCAGTGGCGGGCTAGGCTACAATGAGCAGTTCTTC,CASSGGLGYNEQFF
TRBV20-1,many,NA,TRBJ2-7,TGCAGTGCTAGCAGCCGGGGCCGAGGGGCCTACGAGCAGTACTTC,CSASSRGRGAYEQYF
TRBV29-1,many,TRBD1,TRBJ1-1,TGCAGCGTGGGGACAGGGGGCAACACTGAAGCTTTCTTT,CSVGTGGNTEAFF
TRBV5-1,many,NA,TRBJ2-7,TGCGCCAGCAGCTTGGTAAGCGGACGGACCCCCTACGAGCAGTACTTC,CASSLVSGRTPYEQYF
TRBV4-2,many,TRBD2,TRBJ2-2,TGTGCCAGCAGCACCGGGACTAGCCCTAACACCGGGGAGCTGTTTTTT,CASSTGTSPNTGELFF
TRBV20-1,NA,TRBD2,TRBJ2-1,TGCAGTGCTGGCGGGGGAGGGAGGAAAAACAATGAGCAGTTCTTC,CSAGGGGRKNNEQFF